This record concerns one T cell receptor beta chain sequence. This specimen belongs to a study of T-cell memory formation after mild COVID-19. Trimming took 3 bases from V and 5 from J, leaving 5 bases between them. The CDR3 spans 11 residues. Germline V gene lookup returns CDR1 PRHDT and CDR2 FYEKMQ (reference sequence). cDNA libraries for TCR alpha and TCR beta, carrying sample barcodes and UMIs, came from 5'RACE with constant-segment primers. Using its own MiXCR run on the 5' RACE reads, TCRdb lists one record per CDR3 protein. There are around 83,000 distinct CDR3 sequences in the sample; approximately 25% occur only once, and approximately 45% lies in the top ten.

The chain joins TRBV13 to TRBJ2-7, with D uncertain. The sequenced material came from PBMCs or a T cell subset sorted from them (not recorded which). This receptor was obtained from a young man who had mild COVID-19 (a few samples of this study predate the infection). Cell type and time point are not known. CDR3 loop: CASSFGHEQYV. The CDR3 region has the DNA TGTGCCAGCAGCTTTGGACACGAGCAGTACGTC.